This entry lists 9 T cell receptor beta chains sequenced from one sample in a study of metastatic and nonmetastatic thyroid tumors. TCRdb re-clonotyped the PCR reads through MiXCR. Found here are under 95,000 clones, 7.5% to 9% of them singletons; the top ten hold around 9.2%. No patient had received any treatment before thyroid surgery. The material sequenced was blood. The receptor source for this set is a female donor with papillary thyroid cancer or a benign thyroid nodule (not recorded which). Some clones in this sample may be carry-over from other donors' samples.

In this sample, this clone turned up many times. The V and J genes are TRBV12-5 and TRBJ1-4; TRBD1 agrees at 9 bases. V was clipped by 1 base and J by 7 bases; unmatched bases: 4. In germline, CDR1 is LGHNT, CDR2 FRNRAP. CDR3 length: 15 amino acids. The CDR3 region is CASGLAGTGSEKLFF. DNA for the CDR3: TGTGCTAGTGGTTTGGCCGGGACAGGGAGTGAAAAACTGTTTTTT. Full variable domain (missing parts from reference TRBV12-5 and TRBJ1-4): DARVTQTPRHKVTEMGQEVTMRCQPILGHNTVFWYRQTMMQGLELLAYFRNRAPLDDSGMPKDRFSAEMPDATLATLKIQPSEPRDSAVYFCASGLAGTGSEKLFFGSGTQLSVL.

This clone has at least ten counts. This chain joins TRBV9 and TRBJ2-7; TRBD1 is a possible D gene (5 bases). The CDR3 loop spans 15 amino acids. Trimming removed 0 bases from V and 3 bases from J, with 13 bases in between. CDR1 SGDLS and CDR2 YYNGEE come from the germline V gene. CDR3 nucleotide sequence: TGTGCCAGCAGCGTAGGGGGCCTCCGCGGCTACGAGCAGTACTTC. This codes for CASSVGGLRGYEQYF.

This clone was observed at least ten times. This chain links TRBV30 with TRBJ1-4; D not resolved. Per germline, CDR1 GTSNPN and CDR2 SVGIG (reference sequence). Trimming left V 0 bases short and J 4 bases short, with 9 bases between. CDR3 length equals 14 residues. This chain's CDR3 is CAWSVLGNNEKLFF. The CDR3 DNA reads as TGTGCCTGGAGTGTACTAGGGAATAATGAAAAACTGTTTTTT.

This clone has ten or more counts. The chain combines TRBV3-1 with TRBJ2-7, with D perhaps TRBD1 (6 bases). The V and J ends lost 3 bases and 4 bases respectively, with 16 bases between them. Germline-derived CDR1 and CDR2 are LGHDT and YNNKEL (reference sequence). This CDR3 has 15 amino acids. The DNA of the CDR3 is TGTGCCAGCAGCCAGGCCGGGACACCTCTTTACGAGCAGTACTTC. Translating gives CASSQAGTPLYEQYF.

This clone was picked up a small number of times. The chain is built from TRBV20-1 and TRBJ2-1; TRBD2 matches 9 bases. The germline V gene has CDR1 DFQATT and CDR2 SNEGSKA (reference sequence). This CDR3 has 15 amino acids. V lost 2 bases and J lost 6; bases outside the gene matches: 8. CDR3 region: CSARSPAGGPNEQFF. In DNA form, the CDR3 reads TGCAGTGCTAGATCCCCAGCGGGGGGACCCAATGAGCAGTTCTTC.

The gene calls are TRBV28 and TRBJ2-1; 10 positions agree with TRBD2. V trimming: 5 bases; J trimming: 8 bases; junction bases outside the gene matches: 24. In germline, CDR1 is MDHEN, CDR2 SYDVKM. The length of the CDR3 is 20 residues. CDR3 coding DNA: TGTGCCAGCAGTCCCCCAACTAGCGGGGTCCACCATAGCATAGACTATGAGCAGTTCTTC. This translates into CASSPPTSGVHHSIDYEQFF.

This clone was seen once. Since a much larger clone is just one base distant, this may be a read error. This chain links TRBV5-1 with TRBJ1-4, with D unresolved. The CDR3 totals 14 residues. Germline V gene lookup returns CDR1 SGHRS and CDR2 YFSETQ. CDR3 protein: CASSLTTTNEKLVF. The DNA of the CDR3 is TGCGCCAGCAGCTTGACAACAACTAATGAAAAACTGGTTTTT.

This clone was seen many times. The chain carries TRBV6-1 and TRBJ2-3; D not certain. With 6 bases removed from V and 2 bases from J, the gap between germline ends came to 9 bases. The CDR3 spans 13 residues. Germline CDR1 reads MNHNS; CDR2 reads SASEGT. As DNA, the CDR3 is TGTGCCAGCAGGACCTATTCCACAGATACGCAGTATTTT. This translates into CASRTYSTDTQYF.

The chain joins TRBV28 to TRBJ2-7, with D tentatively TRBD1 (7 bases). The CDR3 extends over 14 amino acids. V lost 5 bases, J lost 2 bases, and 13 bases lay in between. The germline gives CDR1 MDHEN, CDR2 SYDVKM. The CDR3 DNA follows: TGTGCCAGCAGTCCCCCAGGGGGGACCTACGAGCAGTACTTC. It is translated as CASSPPGGTYEQYF.